Shown below are 7 T cell receptor beta chains from a single sample sequenced in a study of regulatory T cells in long-lasting Graves disease. Construction of TCR beta libraries relied on iRepertoire HTBI primers and on Arm-PCR targeting CDR3 regions. Using its own MiXCR run on the multiplex PCR reads, TCRdb lists one record per CDR3 protein. The sample lists 450,000 to 650,000 distinct CDR3 sequences, about 16% occurring once. Time point reported: newly diagnosed GD, antithyroid drugs for less than 3 months. After RNA was extracted from PBMCs, the TCR library was made from it. This sample also belongs to another study, concerning T cells in Graves' hyperthyroidism and ophthalmopathy.

The sample in question was peripheral blood mononuclear cells (PBMCs), obtained at new diagnosis, from a patient treated with antithyroid drugs. The receptor set was obtained from a woman between 40 and 65 years old with Graves disease.

A note on this clonotype: One base away lies a much larger clone, so this may be a sequencing read error. The CDR3 ends on some other residue instead of the conserved phenylalanine or tryptophan, so this is likely a read error. J is TRBJ2-5 and V is TRBV15; D remains unclear. Germline-derived CDR1 and CDR2 are LNHNV and YYDKDF (reference sequence). V shed 0 bases and J shed 3 bases, with 11 bases lying between them. CDR3 length: 15 amino acids. The DNA of the CDR3 is TGTGCCACCAGCAGAGAGATAGTGGTAGAAGAGACCCAGTACTCC. This translates into CATSREIVVEETQYS.

This clonotype was detected only a few times. The rearrangement uses TRBV6-2 or TRBV6-3 and TRBJ2-3; D call uncertain. CDR1 MNHEY and CDR2 SVGEGT come from the germline V gene. This CDR3 contains 15 residues. Trimming left V 2 bases short and J 4 bases short, with 13 bases between. The CDR3 DNA follows: TGTGCCAGCAGTTACGTCCCGGGTGAGGCAGATACGCAGTATTTT. Translation gives CASSYVPGEADTQYF.

V usage is TRBV7-2 and J usage is TRBJ2-7, with 13 nucleotides matching TRBD2. This CDR3 spans 17 amino acids. The trim removed 6 bases at V and 0 bases at J, leaving 8 bases unmatched. Germline V lookup: CDR1 SGHTA, CDR2 FQGNSA. CDR3 sequence reads: CASRLTSGGVYSYEQYF. In DNA form, the CDR3 reads TGTGCCAGCAGACTTACTAGCGGGGGGGTTTACTCCTACGAGCAGTACTTC.

Only a few counts were recorded for this clonotype. This rearrangement joins TRBV6-2 or TRBV6-3 to TRBJ2-7, with D perhaps given as TRBD1 or TRBD2 (5 bases each). Deletions cut 8 bases from V and 4 bases from J, with 12 bases between. Germline values: CDR1 MNHEY, CDR2 SVGEGT. This CDR3 has 12 amino acids. As DNA, the CDR3 is TGTGCCAGCGTAAGAGGGGCGTACGAGCAGTACTTC. It is translated as CASVRGAYEQYF.

This clonotype was seen ten or more times. This chain joins TRBV6-2 or TRBV6-3 and TRBJ2-5; 10 bases agree with TRBD1. Germline CDR1 reads MNHEY; CDR2 reads SVGEGT. V shed 0 bases, J shed 5 bases, and the junction held 3 bases outside the gene matches. The CDR3 runs 15 residues. The CDR3 nucleotides are TGTGCCAGCAGTTACTCGACAGGGGGCGCGGAGACCCAGTACTTC. Its translation: CASSYSTGGAETQYF.

At least ten counts were recorded for this clonotype. The genes are TRBV3-1 and TRBJ1-1, with 8 nucleotides matching TRBD1. Germline CDR1 is LGHDT and CDR2 is YNNKEL (reference sequence). Germline trimming cut 3 bases from V and 13 bases from J; bases unmatched to any gene: 10. This CDR3 is 13 amino acids long. CDR3 nucleotides: TGTGCCAGCAGCCACACTACCGGGACAGGTTTTTTCTTT. It specifies CASSHTTGTGFFF.

This clonotype has a count of ten or more. The rearrangement uses TRBV18 and TRBJ1-5; D is ambiguous. Per the germline V gene, CDR1 is KGHSH and CDR2 is LQKENI. The CDR3 has 15 amino acids. Trimming removed 1 base at V and 5 bases at J, with 12 bases between. DNA of the CDR3: TGTGCCAGCTCACCACTGTCGGGAAGCGATCAGCCCCAGCATTTT. This codes for CASSPLSGSDQPQHF.